This T cell receptor beta chain stems from a study of cytomegalovirus exposure and HLA in healthy donors. Overall study results and limits: Presence/absence analyses treated sequencing depth as roughly uniform across donors. In a later analysis, an Asian-associated ancestry cluster reportedly showed fewer N-insertions than the approximately 610-donor mean. As a later analysis revealed, most CMV-associated TCR beta chains appeared HLA-restricted.

This clone showed up just a few times. What it recognizes is unknown. This CDR3 spans 14 amino acids. CDR1 is MNHNS, CDR2 SASEGT, per germline. V shed 6 bases and J 6 bases; nucleotides not matched to a gene: 8. PCR involved 60 Vbeta and 13 Jbeta primers. Generated by immunoSEQ multiplex PCR, the TCRdb table keeps only in-frame clones and is missing some. The profile shows about 150,000 clones, roughly three quarters of them singletons. The sample comprised PBMCs. This sequence originates from a man between 25 and 39 years old in good health and CMV-seronegative. The rearrangement joins TRBV6-1 to TRBJ1-5; 7 bases map to TRBD1. The CDR3 coding sequence is TGTGCCAGCAGGATCACAGGGGCAGGTCAGCCCCAGCATTTT. It is translated as CASRITGAGQPQHF.